Listed here is a single TCR beta chain. Its target antigen remains unknown. Within one base of it there is no much larger clone, and no base qualities were kept. The sample belongs to a study of siplizumab effects on memory and regulatory T cells (dated by TCRdb to between 2019 and 2020). About the investigation overall: The study examined how the anti-CD2 antibody siplizumab affects alloreactive T-cell subsets in allogeneic mixed lymphocyte reactions built from human PBMCs.

Including the terminal cysteine and phenylalanine, the CDR3 comprises 13 residues. The sequence is cut down to CDR3 DNA, 39 bases in frame from base 1. V loses 1 base, J loses 2 bases, and the germline ends lie 4 bases apart. Reading the germline V gene gives CDR1 SGHDT and CDR2 YYEEEE. Receptor amplification or capture employed the immunoSEQ multiplex PCR assay. Approximately 10^5 TCR templates per sample were assayed on the deep sequencing platform. Genomic DNA extracted from sorted T cells was the material used for TCRbeta CDR3 sequencing. Turning to the authors' computational methods: The R programming language was used for clonal analysis of the TCRbeta CDR3 data. Comparing unstimulated samples against CFSE-low samples taken after the reaction was how alloreactive CD4+ and CD8+ clones were defined. By matching sequences to the repertoires of sorted unstimulated Treg and non-Treg cells, each alloreactive CD4+ clone was assigned a regulatory or non-regulatory origin. This is the immuneACCESS table as TCRdb keeps it, with only in-frame sequences that have V and J called. A part of the clones is gone; compared with another copy, unresolved V genes explain less than half, and the rest is unexplained. That table furnishes V, J and clone size, whereas the DNA furnished D and trimming. Counted in this sample were tens of thousands of clones; about 90% of them appeared once. The ten largest account for roughly 30% of the sample.

TCRbeta CDR3 sequencing was performed on sorted unstimulated T cells and on proliferating T cells recovered from mixed lymphocyte reactions. Fresh whole blood from roughly ten HLA-typed healthy donors was used to isolate PBMCs. Study-wide conclusions, independent of this receptor: For roughly 80-97% of proliferating CD4+ or CD8+ clones, no naive or memory phenotype could be assigned. Because sequences below about 10^-5 frequency were poorly captured, only a minor fraction of alloreactive clones could be mapped to unstimulated subsets. The suppressive function of proliferating Tregs from siplizumab cultures was not functionally confirmed. Compared with memory T cells, unstimulated naive T cells appeared more diverse, and naive cells seemed to make a substantial contribution to the alloresponse. Siplizumab significantly reduced the cumulative frequency of alloreactive sequences traceable to unstimulated CD4+ memory T cells. In reactions with siplizumab, an average of approximately 69% of mappable alloreactive CD4+ clones were Treg-derived, compared with 25% to 30% in control reactions.

The sequence joins TRBV5-6 to TRBJ1-5, with the D gene not clear enough to name. Sequencing input: CD8+ T cells sorted from blood. This sequence was found in a human donor in good health. The CDR3 region reads CASSLLGNQPQHF. The DNA sequence reads TGTGCCAGCAGCTTGCTTGGCAATCAGCCCCAGCATTTT.